The 24 T cell receptor beta chains below come from one sample, sequenced in a study of cytomegalovirus exposure and HLA in healthy donors (TCRdb year 2017). The library was produced with the immunoSEQ multiplex PCR assay. A mixture of 60 forward primers for TCR Vbeta segments and 13 reverse primers for TCR Jbeta segments was used in the multiplex PCR. In TCRdb, the immuneACCESS table is reduced to in-frame sequences with V and J assigned. These tables do not hold every clone; where another copy was compared, an unresolved V gene accounts for under half, and the others remain unexplained. The sample contains 98,000 or so clones, under 80% of them found a single time. The biggest ten clones account for 1.5% to 2.5% of the sample. Sequencing input: PBMCs. The receptors were sampled from a man aged 40-55 years in good health and CMV-seronegative.

On this clone itself: Sequence at one end of the junction differs from germline and may be a read error. This sequence joins TRBV7-9 and TRBJ2-7; D may be TRBD1 (5 bases). This CDR3 spans 12 amino acids. In germline, CDR1 is SEHNR, CDR2 FQNEAQ (reference sequence). The CDR3 protein is CSSSSQGAEQYF. CDR3 DNA sequence: TGTTCCAGCAGCTCGCAGGGCGCCGAGCAGTACTTC.

The CDR3: CASSFWGRDPATGELFF. The CDR3, as DNA: TGTGCCAGCAGCTTCTGGGGGAGGGACCCGGCCACCGGGGAGCTGTTTTTT. This chain links TRBV7-2 with TRBJ2-2, with TRBD2 identical over 7 bases. CDR3 length equals 17 residues. V lost 3 bases and J lost 4; bases outside the gene matches: 11. The V gene's germline CDR1 is SGHTA and CDR2 FQGNSA.

The V gene is TRBV29-1, the J gene TRBJ2-1, with 10 bases aligning to TRBD1. Trimming cost V 3 bases and J 8 bases; bases outside gene matches: 7. Germline CDR1 SQVTM, CDR2 ANQGSEA. The CDR3 runs to 14 residues. The CDR3 coding sequence is TGCAGCGTTGATGGGACAGGGGCTGATTATGAGCAGTTCTTC. This gives the protein CSVDGTGADYEQFF.

This clone was found a few times. Here the CDR3 reads CASSFTGPEQFF. CDR3 DNA: TGTGCCAGCAGCTTCACAGGCCCCGAGCAGTTCTTC. The chain is built from TRBV7-2 and TRBJ2-1; possible D gene TRBD1, 5 bases. The V gene lost 3 bases and the J gene lost 10 bases, with 10 bases spanning the gap. The CDR3 length is 12 residues. Germline assignment: CDR1 SGHTA and CDR2 FQGNSA.

The gene calls are TRBV2 and TRBJ1-2; maybe TRBD1 (5 bases). CDR1 and CDR2 (germline): SNHLY, FYNNEI. This CDR3 is built from 11 residues. Trimming left V 7 bases short and J 12 bases short, with 15 bases between. CDR3 bases: TGTGCCAGCACCGTGACAGTCCAGCACACCTTC. Translating it yields CASTVTVQHTF.

This clone was observed a few times. This chain links TRBV4-3 with TRBJ2-1; 9 bases align to TRBD2. The V gene's germline CDR1 is LGHNA and CDR2 YSLEER. The trim removed 1 base at V and 2 bases at J, leaving 0 bases unmatched. This CDR3 has 15 amino acids. CDR3 bases: TGCGCCAGCAGCCAAGGCGGGGGGGCCTACAATGAGCAGTTCTTC. Encoded protein: CASSQGGGAYNEQFF.

This clone appeared a single time. The CDR3, as DNA: TGTGCCAGCAGCCCCACGTCGCGCGGGGCTTTCTTT. It translates to CASSPTSRGAFF. This rearrangement joins TRBV28 to TRBJ1-1; D not certain. Deletions cut 6 bases from V and 11 bases from J, with 16 bases between. CDR1 MDHEN and CDR2 SYDVKM come from the germline V gene. This CDR3 region has 12 residues.

The chain joins TRBV5-1 to TRBJ2-7; TRBD1 agrees at 7 bases. The CDR3 has 16 amino acids. Germline values: CDR1 SGHRS, CDR2 YFSETQ. The trim removed 2 bases at V and 9 bases at J, leaving 17 bases unmatched. As DNA, the CDR3 is TGCGCCAGCAGCTTCCCGCCGGGACAGCAACCTACGAGGCAGTACTTC. This encodes CASSFPPGQQPTRQYF.

J is TRBJ2-1 and V is TRBV21-1; the tabulated D call, TRBD2, remains unverified against the DNA. TRBV21-1 is given as a pseudogene. This CDR3 region has 15 residues. CDR3: CASSIRTSGRVRWFF. DNA for the CDR3: TGTGCCAGCAGCATACGGACTAGCGGGAGGGTACGGTGGTTCTTC.

This sequence joins TRBV19 and TRBJ2-1; 9 bases line up with TRBD1. Germline assignment: CDR1 LNHDA and CDR2 SQIVND (reference sequence). CDR3 length equals 15 residues. Losses at the gene ends were 2 bases for V and 10 bases for J; bases not matched to a gene: 9. The CDR3 here is CASSIYQDRGSEQFF. Written as DNA, the CDR3 is TGTGCCAGTAGTATATATCAGGACAGGGGTTCCGAGCAGTTCTTC.

J is TRBJ1-1 and V is TRBV4-3; no definite D call. This CDR3 comprises 13 residues. V lost 0 bases and J lost 8, with 10 bases in between. Germline V gene lookup returns CDR1 LGHNA and CDR2 YSLEER. The CDR3 loop is CASSQDLQSEAFF. CDR3 DNA sequence: TGCGCCAGCAGCCAAGACCTCCAGTCCGAAGCTTTCTTT.

The chain joins TRBV19 to TRBJ2-2; TRBD2 might be the D (5 bases). V was cut by 3 bases and J by 2 bases, with 10 bases left in between. The CDR3 length is 15 residues. CDR1 is LNHDA and CDR2 is SQIVND in the germline V gene (reference sequence). The CDR3 DNA follows: TGTGCCAGTAGTATGTCGGACTTTAACACCGGGGAGCTGTTTTTT. Translation: CASSMSDFNTGELFF.

This chain connects TRBV7-2 to TRBJ2-7, with 9 bases fitting TRBD2. The germline V gene encodes CDR1 SGHTA and CDR2 FQGNSA. The CDR3 sequence is 17 residues long. The V gene end was trimmed by 4 bases and the J gene end by 3 bases; junction bases not matched to a gene: 13. Here the CDR3 reads CASSSLSGTSYGYEQYF. CDR3 DNA sequence: TGTGCCAGCAGCTCCCTTTCCGGGACTAGCTATGGCTACGAGCAGTACTTC.

This clone was recorded a few times. V usage is TRBV19 and J usage is TRBJ2-7; the match to TRBD2 covers 7 bases. CDR3 length equals 15 residues. Germline V CDR1 and CDR2: LNHDA, SQIVND (reference sequence). V was pared by 5 bases and J by 3 bases, with 10 bases of the junction left unmatched. CDR3 DNA sequence: TGTGCCAGTAGTCCCAGAGAACGGGGGGACTACGAGCAGTACTTC. Amino acids: CASSPRERGDYEQYF.

The V gene is TRBV9, the J gene TRBJ2-5, with 9 bases that match TRBD2. V trimming: 5 bases; J trimming: 1 base; junction bases outside the gene matches: 9. Germline V gene data show CDR1 as SGDLS and CDR2 as YYNGEE. This CDR3 region has 16 residues. CDR3 amino acids: CASSDTVTSGQETQYF. The CDR3 nucleotides are TGTGCCAGCAGTGATACCGTGACTAGCGGCCAAGAGACCCAGTACTTC.

The chain links TRBV7-9 to TRBJ2-1; D is possibly TRBD2 (6 bases). The CDR3 consists of 16 residues. The V end lost 1 base, the J end lost 2 bases, and 12 bases lay between the germline ends. Per the germline V gene, CDR1 is SEHNR and CDR2 is FQNEAQ (reference sequence). This chain's CDR3 is CASSLVGREAYNEQFF. As DNA, the CDR3 is TGTGCCAGCAGCTTAGTAGGGCGGGAAGCCTACAATGAGCAGTTCTTC.

This clone is a singleton in its sample. This chain uses TRBV4-1 with TRBJ1-1; D perhaps matches TRBD1 (6 bases). Looked up from germline, CDR1 is MGHRA and CDR2 is YSYEKL. Trimming took 4 bases from V and 7 from J, leaving 16 bases between them. This CDR3 region has 14 residues. The CDR3 loop reads CASSPMDSRSEAFF. The CDR3 bases are TGCGCCAGCAGCCCAATGGACAGCCGGAGTGAAGCTTTCTTT.

The V call is TRBV7-3, the J call TRBJ2-1, with TRBD2 as a possible D gene (5 bases). The CDR3 consists of 15 residues. V lost 5 bases and J 10 bases, leaving 21 bases between the germline ends. The germline V gene has CDR1 SGHTA and CDR2 FQGTGA. The CDR3 is CASSVGRRLRAEQFF. The CDR3, as DNA: TGTGCCAGCAGCGTCGGACGGCGGCTGAGGGCCGAGCAGTTCTTC. Full variable domain (rest looked up from reference TRBV7-3 and TRBJ2-1): GAGVSQTPSNKVTEKGKYVELRCDPISGHTALYWYRQSLGQGPEFLIYFQGTGAADDSGLPNDRFFAVRPEGSVSTLKIQRTERGDSAVYLCASSVGRRLRAEQFFGPGTRLTVL.

V gene TRBV4-3 combines with J gene TRBJ2-7; a possible D gene is TRBD2 (5 bases). Germline CDR1 is LGHNA and CDR2 is YSLEER. The CDR3 runs 17 residues. V lost 4 bases and J lost 2, with 21 bases in between. CDR3 in amino acids: CASSLGIIGPSPYEQYF. DNA for the CDR3: TGCGCCAGCAGCCTCGGGATAATAGGCCCCAGCCCCTACGAGCAGTACTTC.

This rearrangement joins TRBV6-1 to TRBJ2-3, with 9 bases fitting TRBD2. The germline V gene encodes CDR1 MNHNS and CDR2 SASEGT. The CDR3 totals 15 residues. Germline trimming cut 7 bases from V and 8 bases from J; bases unmatched to any gene: 13. This CDR3 reads CASTLGREGLGTQYF. CDR3 DNA: TGTGCCAGCACTTTGGGGCGGGAGGGCCTAGGTACGCAGTATTTT.

This chain links TRBV23-1 with TRBJ2-1; 11 bases are shared with TRBD1. TRBV23-1 is an ORF, and what it does is uncertain. V shed 1 base and J 6 bases; nucleotides not matched to a gene: 5. The CDR3 contains 16 residues. CDR3 coding DNA: TGCGCCAGCAGTCAATTGGGACAGGGGGTCCGCAATGAGCAGTTCTTC. This sequence encodes CASSQLGQGVRNEQFF.

The chain employs TRBV5-6 and TRBJ2-3, with 9 bases that match TRBD1. Germline V lookup: CDR1 SGHDT, CDR2 YYEEEE. CDR3 size: 16 residues. The V and J ends lost 2 bases and 5 bases, in that order; junction bases with no gene match: 9. The DNA for the CDR3 is TGTGCCAGCAGCTTAACCGGGACAGGGTTAGTAGATACGCAGTATTTT. This sequence encodes CASSLTGTGLVDTQYF.

The chain combines TRBV7-8 with TRBJ2-1, with TRBD2 matching 13 bases. The V segment lost 4 bases and the J segment 9 bases; nucleotides outside the gene matches: 9. This CDR3 region has 16 residues. CDR1 SGHVS and CDR2 FQNEAQ come from the germline V gene. In DNA form, the CDR3 reads TGTGCCAGCAGCTCCCGACTAGCGGGGGGCTTGGGTGAGCAGTTCTTC. Protein product: CASSSRLAGGLGEQFF.

The chain is built from TRBV11-1 and TRBJ2-5; D may be TRBD2 (6 bases). In germline, CDR1 is SGHAT, CDR2 FQDESV (reference sequence). This CDR3 spans 16 amino acids. V lost 3 bases, J lost 5 bases, and 19 bases lay in between. The CDR3 region has the DNA TGTGCCAGCAGCTTCTATGGACGGGAGATAAGTGAGACCCAGTACTTC. Translation gives CASSFYGREISETQYF.